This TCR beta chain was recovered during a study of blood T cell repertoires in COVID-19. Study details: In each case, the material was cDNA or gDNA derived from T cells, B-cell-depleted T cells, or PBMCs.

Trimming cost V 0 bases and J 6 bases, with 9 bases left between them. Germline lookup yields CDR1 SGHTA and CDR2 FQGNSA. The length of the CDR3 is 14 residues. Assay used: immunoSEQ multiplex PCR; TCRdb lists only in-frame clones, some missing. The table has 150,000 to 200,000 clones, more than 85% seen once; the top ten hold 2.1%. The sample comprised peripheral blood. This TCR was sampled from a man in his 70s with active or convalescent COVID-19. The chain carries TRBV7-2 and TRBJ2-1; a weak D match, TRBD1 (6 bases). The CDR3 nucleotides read TGTGCCAGCAGCTTAGCCGCAGGGGCCAATGAGCAGTTCTTC. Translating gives CASSLAAGANEQFF.